This T cell receptor (beta chain) is from a study of blood T cell repertoires in COVID-19. For the study at large: Some COVID-19 samples were acute and others convalescent; all came from the United States, Italy and Spain. PBMCs, B-cell-depleted T cells, or T cells were the source of the cDNA or gDNA that made up the material.

This clone was detected a few times. This CDR3 contains 12 residues. Between the trimmed V and J ends, which lost 2 bases and 10 bases, there was a span of 15 bases. The germline V gene encodes CDR1 GTSNPN and CDR2 SVGIG (reference sequence). Recruited during active infection, patients (from Seattle) were subsequently followed longitudinally. Some clones are missing from TCRdb's copy, which holds only in-frame ones; the method was immunoSEQ multiplex PCR. The top ten hold approximately 7.3% of the sample, which has hundreds of thousands of clones, around nine tenths seen once. The sample taken for sequencing was peripheral blood. The chain links TRBV30 to TRBJ2-7; D is ambiguous. The sequence came from an older woman with COVID-19, enrolled during active disease. The CDR3 DNA sequence: TGTGCCTGGAGTCAATCCGGTATTCTTCAGTACTTC. This gives the protein CAWSQSGILQYF.